The rows below give T cell receptor beta chains drawn from one sample of a study of shared T cell receptors in the human thymus. Clones were sequenced by immunoSEQ multiplex PCR, and TCRdb holds only the in-frame ones, with some missing. The profile shows about 400,000 clones, over 90% of them singletons. Sequencing was done on a sample of thymocytes. These receptors originate from a human donor. Both conserved end residues are part of each CDR3. The order of the fields is J gene, V gene, CDR3 protein.

TRBJ2-7 TRBV18 CASSPSAGGPYEQYF
TRBJ1-3 TRBV18 CASSGRASGNTIYF
TRBJ2-7 TRBV19 CASKGRTGRGPYEQYF
TRBJ1-2 TRBV27 CASSPSVGPVNYGYTF
TRBJ1-5 TRBV25-1 CASSESGRPQHF
TRBJ2-3 TRBV10-3 CAISEYGREYPDTQYF
TRBJ2-1 TRBV11-3 CASSLGGRAGNEQFF
TRBJ2-5 TRBV6-1 CASSADRSRQETQYF
TRBJ2-1 TRBV6-1 CASSEVGLAVYNEQFF
TRBJ1-5 TRBV6-6 CASSYEGKGQPQHF
TRBJ1-4 TRBV28 CASSLQGRGEKLFF